A single TCR beta chain is shown here with its context. Its specificity is not known. This record belongs to a study of cytomegalovirus exposure and HLA in healthy donors. Study-level results: Reports indicated that the classifier achieved high specificity and sensitivity in diagnosing cytomegalovirus status.

Germline CDR1 and CDR2: SEHNR and FQNEAQ (reference sequence). There are 15 residues in the CDR3. With 5 bases removed from V and 7 bases from J, the gap between germline ends came to 15 bases. Vbeta (60) and Jbeta (13) primers were used in the PCR. Repertoires were generated with immunoSEQ multiplex PCR, while TCRdb's copy carries only in-frame clones and drops some. The sample comprises roughly 73,000 clones, about 88% of which are singletons, and roughly 2.3% rests with the top ten. V gene TRBV7-9 combines with J gene TRBJ1-6; D gene ambiguous. This clonotype originated in a woman aged 50 to 60 in good health and CMV-seronegative. The sequencing input was PBMCs. The CDR3, as DNA: TGTGCCAGCAGCCCCTGGAGGACGGGAAATTCACCCCTCCACTTT. It yields the protein CASSPWRTGNSPLHF.